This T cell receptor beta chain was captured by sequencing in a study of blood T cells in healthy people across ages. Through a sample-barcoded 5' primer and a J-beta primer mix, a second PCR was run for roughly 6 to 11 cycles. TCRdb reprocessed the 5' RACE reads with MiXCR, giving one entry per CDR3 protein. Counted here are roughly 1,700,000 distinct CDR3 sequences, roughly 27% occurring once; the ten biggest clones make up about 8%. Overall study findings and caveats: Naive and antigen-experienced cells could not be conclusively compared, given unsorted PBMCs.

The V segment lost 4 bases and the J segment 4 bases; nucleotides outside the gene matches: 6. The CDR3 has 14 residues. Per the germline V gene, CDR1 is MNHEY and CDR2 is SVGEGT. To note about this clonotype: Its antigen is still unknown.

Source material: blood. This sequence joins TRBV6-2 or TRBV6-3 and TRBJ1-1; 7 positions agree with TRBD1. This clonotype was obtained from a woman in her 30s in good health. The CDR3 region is CASSSYRGGTEAFF. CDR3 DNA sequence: TGTGCCAGCAGTTCGTACAGGGGCGGCACTGAAGCTTTCTTT.